This TCR beta chain was retrieved from a study of Tregs in tolerant kidney transplant recipients. Regarding this clone: No antigen is known for it.

Whole-study results and caveats: The most relevant donor-specific Treg TCRbeta repertoire apparently came from expansion with activated donor B cells.

The repertoire was sequenced with immunoSEQ multiplex PCR; TCRdb's copy has only in-frame clones and lacks some. The sample has 55,000 to 80,000 clones, roughly 98% seen once. Thawed PBMCs were FACS-sorted into unstimulated CD4+CD25+CD127- regulatory T cells, CD4+CD25- non-regulatory cells, CD4 and CD8 cells. This TCR was sampled from a human donor who received a combined kidney and bone marrow transplant. The sample was Tregs from blood, taken before the transplant.

This CDR3 is CASSSRGGWGQETQYF. The CDR3 DNA is TGTGCCAGCAGTTCCCGGGGGGGCTGGGGACAAGAGACCCAGTACTTC. The V gene is TRBV6-5, the J gene TRBJ2-5; 8 nucleotides agree with TRBD2. Germline CDR1 is MNHEY and CDR2 is SVGAGI. This CDR3 is built from 16 residues. With 4 bases clipped from V and 2 bases from J, the junction kept 9 bases outside the gene matches.